Listed below are T cell receptor beta chains from one sample, sequenced in a study of T cell responses to AZD1222 COVID-19 vaccine. The assay was immunoSEQ multiplex PCR, and TCRdb's table has in-frame clones only and misses some. The table shows about 120,000 clones, with around nine tenths occurring only once. Sequencing used peripheral blood, obtained on day 0 of AZD1222 vaccination. Receptors originate from an adult in good health. Each CDR3 is given without its conserved first and last residue.

>TRBV29-1|TRBJ1-4
SAREDGVKLF
>TRBV6-1|TRBJ1-2
ASSERDRGRNGYT
>TRBV6-2/TRBV6-3|TRBJ2-7
ASSYPHRDGNRKQY
>TRBV5-1|TRBJ2-2
ASSPRPGPNTGELF
>TRBV3-1/TRBV3-2|TRBJ2-5
ASSRDLVGTQY
>TRBV11-1|TRBJ1-5
ASSLGPSSDQPQH
>TRBV18|TRBJ2-7
ASSPTTTYEQY
>TRBV29-1|TRBJ2-7
SVDRRDRATYEQY
>TRBV20-1|TRBJ1-2
SASLEGSYGYT
>TRBV7-8|TRBJ1-5
ASSLGGAQQH
>TRBV29-1|TRBJ1-6
SAGGDNSPLH
>TRBV5-6|TRBJ1-5
ASSLDRGSVNQPQH
>TRBV3-1/TRBV3-2|TRBJ2-5
ASTTRGAQY
>TRBV20-1|TRBJ2-1
SASLLAGGDEQF
>TRBV5-1|TRBJ1-3
ASSLAGSSGNTIY
>TRBV7-9|TRBJ1-1
ASSLGRTTEAF
>TRBV18|TRBJ1-5
ASSPTEDQPQH
>TRBV9|TRBJ1-2
ASSVEQDDGYT
>TRBV6-1|TRBJ1-3
ASSEIQGAIGNTIY
>TRBV30|TRBJ1-5
AWMGGAHSGGNQPQH
>TRBV7-2|TRBJ2-3
ASSLEWGGDTQY
>TRBV7-8|TRBJ1-5
ASSLTGSNQPQH
>TRBV6-2/TRBV6-3|TRBJ1-4
ASSYIGQGMF
>TRBV29-1|TRBJ2-5
SVKRDRWYQETQY
>TRBV7-9|TRBJ1-1
ASSPGAENTEAF
>TRBV13|TRBJ2-3
ASSLGLAGAGDTQY
>TRBV5-1|TRBJ2-5
ASSTSGGSETQY
>TRBV19|TRBJ2-7
ASSMRPGQEGYEQY
>TRBV29-1|TRBJ1-2
SVADRIYGYT
>TRBV18|TRBJ2-5
ASSPSEETQY
>TRBV5-1|TRBJ2-7
ASKPGQVTYEQY
>TRBV29-1|TRBJ2-1
SVEVYTGGGNEQF
>TRBV6-2/TRBV6-3|TRBJ1-2
ASSSYRARSGYT
>TRBV5-4|TRBJ2-2
ASSGSAPGTGELF
>TRBV12-3/TRBV12-4|TRBJ2-1
ASIQDSFNEQF
>TRBV5-4|TRBJ1-1
ASRSGQGMNTEAF
>TRBV6-5|TRBJ1-1
ASSYRGFSTEAF
>TRBV2|TRBJ1-4
ASSSQGRRVTNEKLF
>TRBV4-3|TRBJ1-1
ASSQGALTAF
>TRBV4-2|TRBJ1-2
ASSQTTNYGYT
>TRBV7-3|TRBJ2-2
ASSLKGAPVTGELF
>TRBV27|TRBJ1-2
ASRQGRRGYT
>TRBV18|TRBJ1-3
ASSPLGGSSGNTIY
>TRBV11-3|TRBJ2-7
ASSLEIVQLVHPYEQY
>TRBV7-8|TRBJ1-2
ASSLKAGQGNYGYT
>TRBV5-5|TRBJ1-2
ASSLGGDRVNYGYT
>TRBV4-3|TRBJ2-3
ASSQDLGGGDTQY
>TRBV5-1|TRBJ1-5
ASSIGTGSNQPQH
>TRBV6-6|TRBJ1-1
ASYREGGNEAF
>TRBV5-1|TRBJ1-1
ASGSGANTEAF
>TRBV5-1|TRBJ2-7
ASSLEATIPYEQY
>TRBV18|TRBJ1-5
ASAAQGAGQPQH
>TRBV7-2|TRBJ2-7
ASSRRDYTYEQY
>TRBV11-2|TRBJ2-5
ASSLARGGNSQETQY
>TRBV4-2|TRBJ1-2
ASSQDSQTNYGYT
>TRBV30|TRBJ2-1
AWTKGLADNEQF
>TRBV5-1|TRBJ1-4
ASSLVVGVNEKLF
>TRBV3-1/TRBV3-2|TRBJ1-4
ASSLKGAGNEKLF
>TRBV7-3|TRBJ2-2
ASSTSTGELF
>TRBV10-3|TRBJ1-5
AISEQNQPQH